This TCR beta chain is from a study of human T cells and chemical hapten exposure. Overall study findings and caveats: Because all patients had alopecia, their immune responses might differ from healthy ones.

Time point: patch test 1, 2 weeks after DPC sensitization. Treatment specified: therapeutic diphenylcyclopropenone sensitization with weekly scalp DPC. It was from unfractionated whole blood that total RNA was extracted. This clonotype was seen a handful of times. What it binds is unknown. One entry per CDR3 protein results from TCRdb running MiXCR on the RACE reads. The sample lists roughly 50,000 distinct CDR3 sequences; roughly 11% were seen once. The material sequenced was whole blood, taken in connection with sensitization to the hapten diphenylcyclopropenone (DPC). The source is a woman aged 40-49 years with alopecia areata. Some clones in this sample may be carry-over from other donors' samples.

The CDR3 sequence is CASSEDRAPAKNIQYF. The DNA for the CDR3 is TGTGCCAGCAGTGAGGACAGGGCTCCAGCCAAAAACATTCAGTACTTC. The V call is TRBV2, the J call TRBJ2-4; TRBD1 matches at 8 bases. Germline CDR1 reads SNHLY; CDR2 reads FYNNEI. CDR3 length: 16 amino acids. V was clipped by 3 bases and J by 0 bases; unmatched bases: 4.